This passage covers 23 T cell receptor beta chains from one sample sequenced in a study of blood T cell repertoires in COVID-19. Clones were sequenced by immunoSEQ multiplex PCR, and TCRdb holds only the in-frame ones, with some missing. The top ten clones hold 4.5% to 6% of a sample with some 72,000 clones, about 89% of them seen once. The sequenced sample consisted of peripheral blood. These receptors were collected from a man in his fifties or sixties with active or convalescent COVID-19.

This clone was seen only once. The rearrangement links TRBV11-2 to TRBJ2-7, with 7 bases identical to TRBD1. In germline, CDR1 is SGHAT, CDR2 FQNNGV. J lost 3 bases, V lost 4 bases, and 3 bases had no gene match. The CDR3 loop spans 13 amino acids. The CDR3 sequence is CASSSYRGYEQYF. The CDR3 bases are TGTGCCAGCAGCTCCTACAGGGGCTACGAGCAGTACTTC.

The rearrangement links TRBV6-5 to TRBJ2-7, with 8 bases aligning to TRBD1. The CDR3 covers 13 residues. The V gene's germline CDR1 is MNHEY and CDR2 SVGAGI. The V segment lost 6 bases and the J segment 3 bases; nucleotides outside the gene matches: 4. The CDR3 sequence: CASSSGQDYEQYF. As DNA, the CDR3 is TGTGCCAGCAGCTCGGGACAGGACTACGAGCAGTACTTC.

In this sample, this clone turned up once. This chain connects TRBV7-2 to TRBJ2-3; 7 nucleotides align to TRBD2. This CDR3 comprises 18 residues. V shed 1 base and J 1 base; nucleotides not matched to a gene: 11. Germline assignment: CDR1 SGHTA and CDR2 FQGNSA. This chain's CDR3 is CASSLELVSAGGTDTQYF. In DNA form, the CDR3 reads TGTGCCAGCAGCTTAGAATTGGTGTCGGCGGGGGGCACAGATACGCAGTATTTT.

This sequence joins TRBV5-1 and TRBJ1-3; D possibly corresponds to TRBD1 (6 bases). Germline CDR1 is SGHRS and CDR2 is YFSETQ. The V gene lost 4 bases and the J gene lost 3 bases, with 11 bases spanning the gap. The CDR3 is 14 residues long. Here the CDR3 DNA reads TGCGCCAGCAGCATCTCAGGGGTTGGAAACACCATATATTTT. Amino acids: CASSISGVGNTIYF.

This sequence joins TRBV2 and TRBJ2-2; tentative D call: TRBD1 (5 bases). The CDR3 sequence is 16 residues long. Germline values: CDR1 SNHLY, CDR2 FYNNEI. Trimming cost V 2 bases and J 1 base, with 11 bases left between them. The CDR3 here is CASSERGIRNTGELFF. CDR3 sequence (DNA): TGTGCCAGCAGTGAAAGGGGCATTAGGAACACCGGGGAGCTGTTTTTT.

A single count supports this clone. The chain has TRBV5-8 and TRBJ2-1, with 8 bases matching TRBD1. The junction had 11 bases not matched to a gene; V was cut back by 4 bases and J by 5 bases. CDR1 and CDR2 (germline): SGHTS, YDEGEE. The CDR3 has 16 amino acids. The CDR3 sequence: CASSPRDRNVNNEQFF. The CDR3 coding sequence is TGTGCCAGCAGCCCCCGGGACAGGAACGTCAACAATGAGCAGTTCTTC.

The V and J genes are TRBV5-5 and TRBJ1-5; 9 nucleotides agree with TRBD1. V lost 4 bases and J lost 4; bases outside the gene matches: 12. Germline values: CDR1 SGHKS, CDR2 YYEKEE (reference sequence). This CDR3 is 17 amino acids long. The CDR3 spells CASSPRGGQGLNQPQHF. CDR3 in DNA: TGTGCCAGCAGCCCTAGGGGTGGACAGGGGTTGAATCAGCCCCAGCATTTT.

This clone was seen only once. This chain uses TRBV6-2 or TRBV6-3 with TRBJ2-3, with TRBD1 identical over 7 bases. CDR3 length: 15 amino acids. The germline V gene encodes CDR1 MNHEY and CDR2 SVGEGT. The V segment lost 3 bases and the J segment 2 bases; nucleotides outside the gene matches: 5. Written as DNA, the CDR3 is TGTGCCAGCAGTTATGGGGGACAGCACACAGATACGCAGTATTTT. Translated: CASSYGGQHTDTQYF.

The rearrangement joins TRBV6-1 to TRBJ1-1, with D maybe TRBD1 (6 bases). From germline, CDR1 is MNHNS and CDR2 SASEGT. Deletions cut 3 bases from V and 11 bases from J, with 19 bases between. The CDR3 has 14 residues. CDR3 amino acids: CASSERGTPLGAFF. DNA for the CDR3: TGTGCCAGCAGTGAGCGGGGGACACCTTTGGGCGCTTTCTTT.

The chain uses TRBV7-9 and TRBJ2-7; D may be TRBD1 (6 bases). Trimming stripped 5 bases from V and 2 bases from J, with 7 bases between. Germline assignment: CDR1 SEHNR and CDR2 FQNEAQ (reference sequence). This CDR3 comprises 12 residues. The CDR3 region is CASSRTAYEQYF. The DNA for the CDR3 is TGTGCCAGCAGCCGGACAGCCTACGAGCAGTACTTC. Full variable domain (rest looked up from reference TRBV7-9 and TRBJ2-7): DTGVSQNPRHKITKRGQNVTFRCDPISEHNRLYWYRQTLGQGPEFLTYFQNEAQLEKSRLLSDRFSAERPKGSFSTLEIQRTEQGDSAMYLCASSRTAYEQYFGPGTRLTVT.

This clone was recorded only once. The chain has TRBV10-1 and TRBJ2-3; D may be TRBD2 (6 bases). V was shortened by 3 bases and J by 4 bases, with 8 bases between the two germline ends. The germline V gene encodes CDR1 WNHNN and CDR2 SYGVQD (reference sequence). The CDR3 consists of 13 residues. CDR3 residues: CASSEGGADTQYF. CDR3 in DNA: TGCGCCAGCAGTGAAGGAGGGGCAGATACGCAGTATTTT.

The V and J genes are TRBV11-2 and TRBJ1-6; no definite D call. CDR1 and CDR2 from the germline V gene are SGHAT and FQNNGV. This CDR3 has 16 residues. The V and J ends lost 3 bases and 9 bases respectively, with 18 bases between them. The CDR3 region has the DNA TGTGCCAGCAGCTTCTTTCACGACAAAGCGGGTTCACCCCTCCACTTT. Its translation is CASSFFHDKAGSPLHF.

The CDR3 DNA follows: TGCGCCAGCAGCTTGGGCGGGGTGAGCACAGATACGCAGTATTTT. It encodes CASSLGGVSTDTQYF. The chain combines TRBV5-1 with TRBJ2-3; the D gene is possibly TRBD2 (6 bases). The length of the CDR3 is 15 residues. Trimming removed 0 bases from V and 0 bases from J, with 8 bases in between. CDR1 is SGHRS, CDR2 YFSETQ, per germline. The variable domain in full, completed from reference TRBV5-1 and TRBJ2-3, reads KAGVTQTPRYLIKTRGQQVTLSCSPISGHRSVSWYQQTPGQGLQFLFEYFSETQRNKGNFPGRFSGRQFSNSRSEMNVSTLELGDSALYLCASSLGGVSTDTQYFGPGTRLTVL.

This clone was detected a few times. The J gene is TRBJ1-6, the V gene TRBV3-1 (or the pseudogene TRBV3-2); TRBD1 matches at 9 bases. J was trimmed by 8 bases and V by 4 bases; bases with no gene match: 6. The CDR3 is 15 residues long. Germline CDR1 reads LGHDT; CDR2 reads YNNKEL (reference sequence). CDR3 in amino acids: CASSLGTGSHSPLHF. The DNA for the CDR3 is TGTGCCAGCAGCCTCGGGACAGGGTCACATTCACCCCTCCACTTT.

The J gene is TRBJ2-1, the V gene TRBV7-9, with TRBD2 identical over 7 bases. Germline V gives CDR1 SEHNR, CDR2 FQNEAQ (reference sequence). CDR3 length equals 14 residues. The junction had 3 bases not matched to a gene; V was cut back by 4 bases and J by 3 bases. CDR3 in amino acids: CASSSGGSYNEQFF. In nucleotides, the CDR3 is TGTGCCAGCAGCTCGGGGGGAAGCTACAATGAGCAGTTCTTC.

The rearrangement links TRBV2 to TRBJ2-1; 12 positions agree with TRBD1. Germline lookup yields CDR1 SNHLY and CDR2 FYNNEI. The CDR3 has 15 amino acids. The trim removed 7 bases at V and 6 bases at J, leaving 7 bases unmatched. This CDR3 is CASTGTGGFVNEQFF. The CDR3 DNA reads as TGTGCCAGCACCGGGACAGGGGGCTTCGTCAATGAGCAGTTCTTC.

The chain links TRBV29-1 to TRBJ1-5; 8 bases line up with TRBD1. The CDR3 totals 16 residues. After removal of 8 bases from V and 0 bases from J, the junction contained 12 bases not matched to a gene. CDR1 is SQVTM and CDR2 is ANQGSEA in the germline V gene. The CDR3 loop is CSKGQGDHPSNQPQHF. DNA of the CDR3: TGCAGCAAAGGACAGGGAGATCATCCTAGCAATCAGCCCCAGCATTTT.

This chain uses TRBV7-2 with TRBJ2-6, with a possible D match to TRBD1 (5 bases). CDR3 length: 16 amino acids. Germline V gene sequence: CDR1 SGHTA, CDR2 FQGNSA. Trimming shortened V by 6 bases and J by 4 bases, and 16 bases separated the two germline ends. CDR3 bases: TGTGCCAGCAGGGTAGGGAAGGGGCTCGGGGCCAACGTCCTGACTTTC. This translates into CASRVGKGLGANVLTF.

The chain employs TRBV9 and TRBJ1-3, with TRBD1 matching over 8 bases. With V trimmed by 4 bases and J by 3 bases, 6 bases remained unmatched. This CDR3 is built from 15 residues. CDR1 is SGDLS and CDR2 is YYNGEE in the germline V gene. The CDR3 reads CASSISQGDGNTIYF. CDR3 bases: TGTGCCAGCAGCATCTCACAGGGGGATGGAAACACCATATATTTT.

V and J are TRBV27 and TRBJ1-4; possibly TRBD1 for D (6 bases). The CDR3 totals 16 residues. From germline, CDR1 is MNHEY and CDR2 SMNVEV (reference sequence). Trimming removed 2 bases from V and 5 bases from J, with 15 bases in between. Here the CDR3 reads CASSLNQGIINEKLFF. The DNA for the CDR3 is TGTGCCAGCAGTTTAAACCAGGGGATAATAAATGAAAAACTGTTTTTT.

The chain recombines TRBV10-2 with TRBJ1-2; no clear D gene. The CDR3 is 14 amino acids. V gave up 2 bases and J gave up 2 bases, with 9 bases separating them. Per germline, CDR1 WSHSY and CDR2 SAAADI. The CDR3 coding sequence is TGCGCCAGCAGTGAGGATACGCGGAACTATGGCTACACCTTC. Protein sequence: CASSEDTRNYGYTF.

The rearrangement links TRBV29-1 to TRBJ1-3; TRBD1 aligns across 12 bases. From germline, CDR1 is SQVTM and CDR2 ANQGSEA. J gave up 4 bases and V 6 bases, and 4 bases lay outside the gene matches. The CDR3 spans 14 residues. The CDR3 protein is CSVGQGAGGNTIYF. CDR3 in DNA: TGCAGCGTGGGACAGGGGGCGGGCGGAAACACCATATATTTT.

The chain joins TRBV7-9 to TRBJ2-5, with 12 positions matching TRBD1. The V gene end was trimmed by 5 bases and the J gene end by 4 bases; junction bases not matched to a gene: 8. CDR1 and CDR2 from the germline V gene are SEHNR and FQNEAQ (reference sequence). This CDR3 has 16 amino acids. The CDR3 coding sequence is TGTGCCAGCAGCCCGCCGGGACAGGGGGCATTAGAGACCCAGTACTTC. Its protein product is CASSPPGQGALETQYF.